These 13 T cell receptor beta chains were sequenced from one sample in a study of shared clonotypes between healthy human individuals. Profiling relied on immunoSEQ multiplex PCR, and the TCRdb table lists in-frame clones only, not all of them. The profile shows about 520,000 clones, more than 65% of them singletons. Sequencing was done on a sample of PBMCs. These receptor sequences come from a woman aged 40 to 49 in good health. Some clones in this sample may be carry-over from other donors' samples.

The chain joins TRBV30 to TRBJ2-7, with D unresolved. V lost 0 bases, J lost 2 bases, and 8 bases lay in between. Looked up from germline, CDR1 is GTSNPN and CDR2 is SVGIG (reference sequence). This CDR3 spans 13 amino acids. CDR3 sequence: CAWSVNLAYEQYF. The CDR3 bases are TGTGCCTGGAGTGTAAACCTGGCCTACGAGCAGTACTTC.

This sequence joins TRBV15 and TRBJ2-5; 7 positions agree with TRBD2. Losses at the gene ends were 1 base for V and 5 bases for J; bases not matched to a gene: 13. CDR3 length: 17 residues. Germline lookup yields CDR1 LNHNV and CDR2 YYDKDF (reference sequence). This chain's CDR3 is CATSRGRGFLAEETQYF. The DNA of the CDR3 is TGTGCCACCAGCAGAGGTCGCGGGTTCCTAGCGGAGGAGACCCAGTACTTC.

The CDR3 region has the DNA TGTGCCAGCAGTGATTTACAGGGGGCAAATGGCGAGCAGTACTTC. It yields the protein CASSDLQGANGEQYF. The chain uses TRBV2 and TRBJ2-7; 9 nucleotides align to TRBD1. Trimming cost V 3 bases and J 6 bases; bases outside gene matches: 9. The length of the CDR3 is 15 residues. From germline, CDR1 is SNHLY and CDR2 FYNNEI.

J is TRBJ1-1 and V is TRBV11-2; D unresolved. V lost 4 bases and J 12 bases, leaving 18 bases between the germline ends. Per germline, CDR1 SGHAT and CDR2 FQNNGV. The CDR3 totals 13 residues. CDR3 in DNA: TGTGCCAGCAGCTCACTTCTCGGGCAGTTTTCTTTCTTT. It codes for CASSSLLGQFSFF.

This clone was recorded once. It is likely a read error: a sequence one base away is far more abundant. Within the sample, other DNA sequences also encode this same CDR3. The chain carries TRBV30 and TRBJ1-1, with TRBD1 as a possible D gene (5 bases). Germline CDR1 is GTSNPN and CDR2 is SVGIG (reference sequence). The CDR3 is 11 amino acids. Deletions cut 5 bases from V and 6 bases from J, with 10 bases between. Here the CDR3 reads CAWGAVAEAFF. CDR3 nucleotide sequence: TGTGCCTGGGGGGCCGTGGCTGAAGCTTTCTTT. Looking up the rest from reference TRBV30 and TRBJ1-1 gives the full variable domain: SQTIHQWPATLVQPVGSPLSLECTVEGTSNPNLYWYRQAAGRGLQLLFYSVGIGQISSEVPQNLSASRPQDRQFILSSKKLLLSDSGFYLCAWGAVAEAFFGQGTRLTVV.

The chain employs TRBV18 and TRBJ1-2; 8 bases align to TRBD1. The CDR3 contains 16 residues. Germline V CDR1 and CDR2: KGHSH, LQKENI. V shed 4 bases, J shed 6 bases, and the junction held 13 bases outside the gene matches. The chain's CDR3 is CASSLQGQGAFDGYTF. The CDR3 bases are TGTGCCAGCTCACTACAGGGGCAGGGGGCGTTCGATGGCTACACCTTC.

This clone was observed at least ten times. V usage is TRBV7-9 and J usage is TRBJ2-1; 13 positions match TRBD2. CDR1 is SEHNR and CDR2 is FQNEAQ in the germline V gene (reference sequence). V was pared by 5 bases and J by 8 bases, with 6 bases of the junction left unmatched. CDR3 length: 15 amino acids. The CDR3 DNA reads TGTGCCAGCAGCCAAAGGACTAGCGGGAGCGATGAGCAGTTCTTC. Its translation: CASSQRTSGSDEQFF. The full variable domain, in which reference TRBV7-9 and TRBJ2-1 provide the parts outside the CDR3, is DTGVSQNPRHKITKRGQNVTFRCDPISEHNRLYWYRQTLGQGPEFLTYFQNEAQLEKSRLLSDRFSAERPKGSFSTLEIQRTEQGDSAMYLCASSQRTSGSDEQFFGPGTRLTVL.

About this clone: A much larger clone lies a single base off, so this may be a read error. This sequence joins TRBV11-1 and TRBJ1-2; no clear D. Trimming shortened V by 3 bases and J by 0 bases, and 8 bases separated the two germline ends. Per the germline V gene, CDR1 is SGHAT and CDR2 is FQDESV (reference sequence). This CDR3 spans 14 amino acids. The CDR3 DNA is TGTGCCAGCAGCTTTACAGTAGCTAACTATGGCTACACCTTC. Protein sequence: CASSFTVANYGYTF.

The chain couples TRBV6-6 to TRBJ1-4; D perhaps matches TRBD1 (5 bases). Germline CDR1 and CDR2: MNHNY and SVGAGI (reference sequence). V was shortened by 7 bases and J by 4 bases, with 10 bases between the two germline ends. CDR3 length equals 13 residues. The DNA of the CDR3 is TGTGCCAGCACCCGGGACCTTAATGAAAAACTGTTTTTT. This encodes CASTRDLNEKLFF.

Concerning this clone: A far bigger clonotype differs at one base, so this is likely a read error. V gene TRBV5-4 combines with J gene TRBJ2-1; 11 bases match TRBD2. Germline CDR1 reads SGHNT; CDR2 reads YYREEE (reference sequence). Trimming took 4 bases from V and 10 from J; bases not matched to a gene: 10. The CDR3 has 15 amino acids. As DNA, the CDR3 is TGTGCCAGCAGCCTTCCTCTAGCGGGAGGTAAGGAGCAGTTCTTC. Translated: CASSLPLAGGKEQFF. The whole variable domain, remainder taken from reference TRBV5-4 and TRBJ2-1, is ETGVTQSPTHLIKTRGQQVTLRCSSQSGHNTVSWYQQALGQGPQFIFQYYREEENGRGNFPPRFSGLQFPNYSSELNVNALELDDSALYLCASSLPLAGGKEQFFGPGTRLTVL.

V gene TRBV10-3 combines with J gene TRBJ1-1; D might be TRBD1 (6 bases). This CDR3 contains 14 residues. Trimming left V 5 bases short and J 1 base short, with 11 bases between. Germline assignment: CDR1 ENHRY and CDR2 SYGVKD. CDR3 in amino acids: CAISRQARNTEAFF. The CDR3 nucleotides read TGTGCCATCAGTCGACAGGCCCGGAACACTGAAGCTTTCTTT.

This clone was found many times. The conserved final phenylalanine or tryptophan is absent from the CDR3, which likely points to a read error. It is unclear where the CDR3 begins or ends on the DNA, so no DNA is shown, and the CDR3 is as TCRdb lists it. The J gene is TRBJ1-1, the V gene TRBV28; the table gives TRBD1 as D, unverified against the DNA. Germline V CDR1 and CDR2: MDHEN, SYDVKM. The length of the CDR3 is 9 amino acids, counting both ends. This CDR3 reads CASGQEAPA.

J is TRBJ1-1 and V is TRBV18; 10 bases line up with TRBD1. CDR3 length equals 15 residues. The germline V gene has CDR1 KGHSH and CDR2 LQKENI. Trimming took 4 bases from V and 3 from J; bases not matched to a gene: 5. The CDR3 spells CASSHGQGEHTEAFF. The DNA of the CDR3 is TGTGCCAGCTCACACGGACAGGGGGAGCACACTGAAGCTTTCTTT.